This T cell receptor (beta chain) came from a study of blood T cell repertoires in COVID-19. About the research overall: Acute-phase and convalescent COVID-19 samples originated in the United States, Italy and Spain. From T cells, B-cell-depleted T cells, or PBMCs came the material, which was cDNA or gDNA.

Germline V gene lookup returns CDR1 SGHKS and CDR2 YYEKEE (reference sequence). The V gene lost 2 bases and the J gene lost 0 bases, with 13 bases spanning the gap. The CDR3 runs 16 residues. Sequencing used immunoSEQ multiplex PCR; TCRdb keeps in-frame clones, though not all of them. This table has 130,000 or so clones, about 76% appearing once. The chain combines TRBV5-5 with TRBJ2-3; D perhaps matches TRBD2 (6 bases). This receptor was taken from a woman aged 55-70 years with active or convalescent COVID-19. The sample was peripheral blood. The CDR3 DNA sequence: TGTGCCAGCAGCTTCGGAGGGAGCCCTAGCACAGATACGCAGTATTTT. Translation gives CASSFGGSPSTDTQYF.